This TCR beta chain was obtained from a study of technical replicates of blood from several donors. Method: immunoSEQ multiplex PCR; TCRdb's copy keeps in-frame clones and lacks some. This table has 60,000 to 70,000 clones, about 90% appearing once. CDR1 and CDR2 (germline): SGHTA, FQGNSA. V shed 5 bases, J shed 10 bases, and the junction held 1 base outside the gene matches. This CDR3 region has 13 residues. Source material: PBMCs. The chain uses TRBV7-2 and TRBJ1-6, with TRBD1 matching over 11 bases. The clonotype originates from a human donor in good health. Some clones in this sample may be carry-over from other donors' samples. The CDR3 is CASSRDRGSPLHF. In nucleotides, the CDR3 is TGTGCCAGCAGCCGGGACAGGGGGTCACCCCTCCACTTT.